These 16 T cell receptor beta chains were sequenced from one sample in a study of shared clonotypes between healthy human individuals. Assay used: immunoSEQ multiplex PCR; TCRdb lists only in-frame clones, some missing. The sample consists of about 2.3 million clones, 80% to 95% of them appearing once. Sequencing input: naive CD4+ T cells from PBMCs. Subset meaning: CD45RA+ positively selected. The receptors here all came from a man aged 18 to 30 in good health. Some clones in this sample may be carry-over from other donors' samples.

V and J are TRBV7-2 and TRBJ2-6; D is perhaps TRBD2 (5 bases). The CDR3 has 16 amino acids. Trimming stripped 2 bases from V and 0 bases from J, with 8 bases between. Germline-derived CDR1 and CDR2 are SGHTA and FQGNSA. Here the CDR3 reads CASSLSAGSGANVLTF. The CDR3 DNA reads TGTGCCAGCAGCTTATCGGCGGGCTCTGGGGCCAACGTCCTGACTTTC.

This chain links TRBV10-2 with TRBJ1-2; TRBD1 matches at 7 bases. The CDR3 length is 13 residues. J gave up 7 bases and V 7 bases, and 9 bases lay outside the gene matches. Germline CDR1 is WSHSY and CDR2 is SAAADI. CDR3 coding DNA: TGCGCCAGCACTTACGACAGGGACAGTGGCTACACCTTC. This translates into CASTYDRDSGYTF.

The rearrangement links TRBV6-6 to TRBJ2-1; no clear D. V was shortened by 7 bases and J by 5 bases, with 6 bases between the two germline ends. The CDR3 sequence is 11 residues long. The germline V gene encodes CDR1 MNHNY and CDR2 SVGAGI (reference sequence). This chain's CDR3 is CASIWNNEQFF. CDR3 DNA sequence: TGTGCCAGCATCTGGAACAATGAGCAGTTCTTC.

The rearrangement uses TRBV27 and TRBJ2-3; 8 bases align to TRBD1. This CDR3 contains 14 residues. The V gene end was trimmed by 5 bases and the J gene end by 3 bases; junction bases not matched to a gene: 4. CDR1 is MNHEY, CDR2 SMNVEV, per germline (reference sequence). DNA of the CDR3: TGTGCCAGCAGTGACAGGGGTCTGACAGATACGCAGTATTTT. Translation: CASSDRGLTDTQYF.

The chain employs TRBV15 and TRBJ2-7, with D unresolved. This CDR3 contains 16 residues. CDR1 LNHNV and CDR2 YYDKDF come from the germline V gene (reference sequence). With 4 bases removed from V and 2 bases from J, the gap between germline ends came to 18 bases. The CDR3 reads CATSKHVGLMTYEQYF. The CDR3 coding sequence is TGTGCCACCAGCAAACACGTCGGGTTGATGACCTACGAGCAGTACTTC.

This chain links TRBV19 with TRBJ1-1; D is ambiguous. The CDR3 loop spans 12 amino acids. The germline V gene encodes CDR1 LNHDA and CDR2 SQIVND (reference sequence). V was clipped by 2 bases and J by 8 bases, with 9 bases between them. CDR3 nucleotide sequence: TGTGCCAGTAGTATAAACCCCGGGGAAGCTTTCTTT. It translates to CASSINPGEAFF. Using reference TRBV19 and TRBJ1-1 for the parts outside the CDR3, the full variable domain is DGGITQSPKYLFRKEGQNVTLSCEQNLNHDAMYWYRQDPGQGLRLIYYSQIVNDFQKGDIAEGYSVSREKKESFPLTVTSAQKNPTAFYLCASSINPGEAFFGQGTRLTVV.

With respect to this clone: The identical CDR3 is also encoded by other nucleotide sequences in the sample. The chain links TRBV19 to TRBJ2-6; D is tentatively TRBD1 or TRBD2 (6 bases each). The CDR3 loop spans 14 amino acids. Germline values: CDR1 LNHDA, CDR2 SQIVND (reference sequence). V dropped 5 bases and J dropped 4 bases, with 9 bases sitting between them. Here the CDR3 DNA reads TGTGCCAGTAGTTCGGGGGCCGGGGCCAACGTCCTGACTTTC. It specifies CASSSGAGANVLTF.

CDR3 protein: CASSTDLAGAYNEQFF. Written as DNA, the CDR3 is TGCGCCAGCAGCACCGACCTAGCGGGAGCCTACAATGAGCAGTTCTTC. The chain joins TRBV5-1 to TRBJ2-1; TRBD2 matches 10 bases. Germline V gives CDR1 SGHRS, CDR2 YFSETQ. The CDR3 spans 16 residues. With V trimmed by 4 bases and J by 2 bases, 6 bases remained unmatched.

A single count supports this clone. The J gene is TRBJ2-4, the V gene TRBV18, with 10 nucleotides matching TRBD1. V shed 3 bases and J 7 bases; nucleotides not matched to a gene: 9. Germline V gene sequence: CDR1 KGHSH, CDR2 LQKENI. CDR3 size: 16 residues. The CDR3 coding sequence is TGTGCCAGCTCACCGGGACAGGGGCAGGTTGGGAACATTCAGTACTTC. It translates to CASSPGQGQVGNIQYF.

The V and J genes are TRBV5-4 and TRBJ2-2; a possible D gene is TRBD2 (7 bases). Germline CDR1 SGHNT, CDR2 YYREEE (reference sequence). Trimming pared 3 bases from V and 3 bases from J, leaving 15 bases between. The CDR3 is 16 residues long. The CDR3 reads CASSSGASGDTGELFF. CDR3 sequence (DNA): TGTGCCAGCAGCTCAGGGGCCAGCGGGGACACCGGGGAGCTGTTTTTT.

This sequence joins TRBV4-1 and TRBJ2-1; no reliable D call. Per the germline V gene, CDR1 is MGHRA and CDR2 is YSYEKL. The CDR3 loop spans 15 amino acids. The V end lost 3 bases, the J end lost 2 bases, and 11 bases lay between the germline ends. The CDR3 here is CASSQTTNTYNEQFF. The CDR3 DNA is TGCGCCAGCAGCCAGACGACAAACACCTACAATGAGCAGTTCTTC.

DNA of the CDR3: TGTGCCAGCTCACCATGGTCCGGAGCTCAGAATGAAAAACTGTTTTTT. Its protein product is CASSPWSGAQNEKLFF. The rearrangement links TRBV18 to TRBJ1-4; no definite D call. Germline V CDR1 and CDR2: KGHSH, LQKENI. Trimming stripped 2 bases from V and 5 bases from J, with 15 bases between. CDR3 length: 16 residues. The full variable domain, with the rest looked up from reference TRBV18 and TRBJ1-4, is NAGVMQNPRHLVRRRGQEARLRCSPMKGHSHVYWYRQLPEEGLKFMVYLQKENIIDESGMPKERFSAEFPKEGPSILRIQQVVRGDSAAYFCASSPWSGAQNEKLFFGSGTQLSVL.

In its sample, this clone was seen once. The rearrangement uses TRBV5-1 and TRBJ2-3; D gene uncertain. This CDR3 spans 18 amino acids. Germline V gene lookup returns CDR1 SGHRS and CDR2 YFSETQ. Between the trimmed V and J ends, which lost 1 base and 0 bases, there was a span of 18 bases. In DNA form, the CDR3 reads TGCGCCAGCAGCTTGCGCCCCCGGCAGGTTTCGAGCACAGATACGCAGTATTTT. This codes for CASSLRPRQVSSTDTQYF.

The V and J genes are TRBV30 and TRBJ1-2; D is unresolved. V was clipped by 1 base and J by 1 base, with 7 bases between them. Germline V gives CDR1 GTSNPN, CDR2 SVGIG (reference sequence). The CDR3 covers 13 residues. DNA of the CDR3: TGTGCCTGGAGTGGTGGCAGTAACTATGGCTACACCTTC. Protein: CAWSGGSNYGYTF.

This clone appeared a single time. The chain links TRBV10-3 to TRBJ2-5; D not resolved. The CDR3 has 16 residues. The germline V and J ends were trimmed by 3 bases and 5 bases, with 19 bases remaining between them. Germline assignment: CDR1 ENHRY and CDR2 SYGVKD. The CDR3 DNA is TGTGCCATCAGTGAATCTTTTCGTGGGGTCGGGGAGACCCAGTACTTC. It encodes CAISESFRGVGETQYF.

This chain joins TRBV29-1 and TRBJ2-7, with D unresolved. The germline V gene has CDR1 SQVTM and CDR2 ANQGSEA. V shed 5 bases and J shed 0 bases, with 14 bases lying between them. The CDR3 contains 14 residues. CDR3 nucleotides: TGCAGCGTTAAGGAAGTGGGCCCCTCCTACGAGCAGTACTTC. Protein sequence: CSVKEVGPSYEQYF.